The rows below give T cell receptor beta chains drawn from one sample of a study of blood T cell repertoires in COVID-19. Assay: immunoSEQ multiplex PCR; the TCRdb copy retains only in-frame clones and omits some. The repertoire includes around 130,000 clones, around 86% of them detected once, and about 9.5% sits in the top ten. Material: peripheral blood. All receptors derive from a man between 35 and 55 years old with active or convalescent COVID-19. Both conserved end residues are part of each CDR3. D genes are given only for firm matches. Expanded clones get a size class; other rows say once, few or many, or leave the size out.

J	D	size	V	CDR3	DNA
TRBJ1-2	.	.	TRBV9	CASTKGRDSYGYTF	TGTGCCAGCACCAAAGGGAGGGACTCATATGGCTACACCTTC
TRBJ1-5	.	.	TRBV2	CASNLGDRIVQPQHF	TGTGCCAGCAACCTCGGAGACAGGATTGTTCAGCCCCAGCATTTT
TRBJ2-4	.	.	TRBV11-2	CASSLRGLAKNIQYF	TGTGCCAGCAGCTTACGGGGGTTAGCCAAAAACATTCAGTACTTC
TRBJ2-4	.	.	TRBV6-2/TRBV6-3	CASSYSAFQYF	TGTGCCAGCAGTTACTCAGCGTTTCAGTACTTC
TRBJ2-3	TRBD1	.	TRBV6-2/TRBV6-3	CASSGQAPDTQYF	TGTGCCAGCAGCGGACAGGCCCCGGATACGCAGTATTTT
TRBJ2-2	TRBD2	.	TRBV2	CASRLPLLAGGITGELFF	TGTGCCAGCAGACTCCCCCTCCTAGCGGGGGGCATCACCGGGGAGCTGTTTTTT
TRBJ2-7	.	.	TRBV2	CASSGSQGGSYEQYF	TGTGCCAGCAGTGGATCACAGGGCGGCTCCTACGAGCAGTACTTC
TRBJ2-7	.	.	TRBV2	CASRRRLYEQYF	TGTGCCAGCAGACGGAGACTCTACGAGCAGTACTTC
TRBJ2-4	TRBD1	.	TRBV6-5	CASSDRGKNIQYF	TGTGCCAGCAGCGACAGGGGGAAGAACATTCAGTACTTC
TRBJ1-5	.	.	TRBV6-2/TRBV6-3	CASSYAPYSNQPQHF	TGTGCCAGCAGTTATGCGCCTTATAGCAATCAGCCCCAGCATTTT
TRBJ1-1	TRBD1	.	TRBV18	CASSPQGANTEAFF	TGTGCCAGCTCACCACAGGGGGCGAACACTGAAGCTTTCTTT
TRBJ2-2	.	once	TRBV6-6	CASSYLVASGTGELFF	TGTGCCAGCAGTTACTTGGTGGCGTCGGGCACCGGGGAGCTGTTTTTT
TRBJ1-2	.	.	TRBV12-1	CASSFPGTRYYGYTF	TGTGCCAGCAGCTTCCCAGGGACACGTTACTATGGCTACACCTTC
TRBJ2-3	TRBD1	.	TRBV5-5	CASSSGQSTSTDTQYF	TGTGCCAGCAGCTCGGGACAGAGCACTAGCACAGATACGCAGTATTTT
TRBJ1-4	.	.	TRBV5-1	CASSLVERNEKLFF	TGCGCCAGCAGCTTGGTGGAGCGAAATGAAAAACTGTTTTTT
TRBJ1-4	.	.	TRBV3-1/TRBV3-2	CASSQGGLRVKKLFF	TGTGCCAGCAGCCAAGGGGGGCTCCGGGTGAAAAAACTGTTTTTT
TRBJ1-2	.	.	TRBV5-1	CASSPQGRDYGYTF	TGCGCCAGCAGCCCCCAGGGAAGAGACTATGGCTACACCTTC
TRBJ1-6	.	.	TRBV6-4	CASSVGSSYNSPLHF	TGTGCCAGCAGTGTGGGGAGCTCCTATAATTCACCCCTCCACTTT
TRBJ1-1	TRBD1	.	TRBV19	CASRSRGRETEAFF	TGTGCCAGTAGGTCCAGGGGGCGCGAGACTGAAGCTTTCTTT
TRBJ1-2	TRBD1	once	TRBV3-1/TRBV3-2	CASSHRTTGEAGYTF	TGTGCCAGCAGCCATCGAACTACAGGGGAGGCTGGCTACACCTTC
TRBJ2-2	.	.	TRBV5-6	CASSLAEAGELFF	TGTGCCAGCAGCTTGGCGGAGGCCGGGGAGCTGTTTTTT
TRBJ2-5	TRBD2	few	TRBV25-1	CASGGGGVAETQYF	TGTGCCAGCGGCGGGGGAGGGGTCGCTGAGACCCAGTACTTC
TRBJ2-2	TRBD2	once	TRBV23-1	CASSRETLAGGNTGELFF	TGCGCCAGCAGTCGAGAAACACTAGCGGGGGGGAACACCGGGGAGCTGTTTTTT
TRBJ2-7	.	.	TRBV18	CASSPQRTYEQYF	TGTGCCAGCTCACCACAGAGGACATACGAGCAGTACTTC
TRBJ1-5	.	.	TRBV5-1	CASSRAGDSNQPQHF	TGCGCCAGCAGCCGGGCCGGGGATAGCAATCAGCCCCAGCATTTT
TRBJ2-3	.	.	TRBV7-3	CASSQTYTDTQYF	TGTGCCAGCAGCCAAACCTACACAGATACGCAGTATTTT
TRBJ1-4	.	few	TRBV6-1	CASSERGTNEKLFF	TGTGCCAGCAGTGAAAGGGGGACTAATGAAAAACTGTTTTTT
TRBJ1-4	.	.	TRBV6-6	CASNGRVPNEKLFF	TGTGCCAGCAATGGGAGGGTCCCTAATGAAAAACTGTTTTTT
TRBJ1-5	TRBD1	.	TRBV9	CASSPTGGHQPQHF	TGTGCCAGCAGCCCGACAGGGGGCCATCAGCCCCAGCATTTT
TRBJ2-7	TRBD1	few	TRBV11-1	CASSPGQGPYEQYF	TGTGCCAGCAGCCCCGGACAGGGGCCCTACGAGCAGTACTTC
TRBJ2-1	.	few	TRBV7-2	CASSLEMGAHNEQFF	TGTGCCAGCAGCTTAGAAATGGGCGCTCACAATGAGCAGTTCTTC
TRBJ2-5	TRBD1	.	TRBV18	CASSPGTGAETQYF	TGTGCCAGCTCACCAGGGACAGGAGCAGAGACCCAGTACTTC
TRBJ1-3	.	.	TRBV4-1	CASSQPGSNSGNTIYF	TGCGCCAGCAGCCAACCCGGGTCCAACTCTGGAAACACCATATATTTT
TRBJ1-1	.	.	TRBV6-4	CASSDSFRATEAFF	TGTGCCAGCAGTGACTCATTCAGGGCGACTGAAGCTTTCTTT
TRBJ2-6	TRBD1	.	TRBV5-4	CASRRDRLGSGANVLTF	TGTGCCAGCAGAAGGGACAGGCTTGGGTCTGGGGCCAACGTCCTGACTTTC
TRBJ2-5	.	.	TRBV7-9	CASSSQGGKETQYF	TGTGCCAGCAGCTCCCAAGGGGGTAAAGAGACCCAGTACTTC
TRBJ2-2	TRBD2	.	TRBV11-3	CASSLRAGGPNTGELFF	TGTGCCAGCAGCTTACGAGCGGGGGGGCCGAACACCGGGGAGCTGTTTTTT
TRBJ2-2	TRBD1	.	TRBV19	CASTGQGRYGGELFF	TGTGCCAGTACCGGACAGGGCCGTTATGGCGGGGAGCTGTTTTTT
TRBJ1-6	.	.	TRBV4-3	CASSQEDRGSSYNSPLHF	TGCGCCAGCAGCCAAGAAGATAGGGGGAGCTCCTATAATTCACCCCTCCACTTT
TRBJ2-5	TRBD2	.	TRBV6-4	CASSDREGETQYF	TGTGCCAGCAGTGACAGGGAGGGGGAGACCCAGTACTTC